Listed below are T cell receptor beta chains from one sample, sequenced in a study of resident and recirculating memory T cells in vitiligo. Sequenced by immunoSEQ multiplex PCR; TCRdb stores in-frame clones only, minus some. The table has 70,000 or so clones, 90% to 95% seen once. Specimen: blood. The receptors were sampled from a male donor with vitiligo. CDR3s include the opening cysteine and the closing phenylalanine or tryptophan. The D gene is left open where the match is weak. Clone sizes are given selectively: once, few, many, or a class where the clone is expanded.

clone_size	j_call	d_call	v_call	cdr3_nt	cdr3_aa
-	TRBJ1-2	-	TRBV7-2	TGTGCCAGCAGCTCAGACCTTTTTAGGACAGCTAACTATGGCTACACCTTC	CASSSDLFRTANYGYTF
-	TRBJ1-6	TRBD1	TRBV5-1	TGCGCCAGCAGCGGCGGACAGGGGGCGACGGGGAATTCACCCCTCCACTTT	CASSGGQGATGNSPLHF
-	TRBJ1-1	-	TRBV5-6	TGTGCCAGCAGCTCCACAGGGCTGAACACTGAAGCTTTCTTT	CASSSTGLNTEAFF
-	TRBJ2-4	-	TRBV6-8	TGTGCCAGCAGTCCCCCACCCCGGGCCAAAAACATTCAGTACTTC	CASSPPPRAKNIQYF
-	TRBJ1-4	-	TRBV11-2	TGTGCCAGCAGCCGGGGACAATACAATGAAAAACTGTTTTTT	CASSRGQYNEKLFF
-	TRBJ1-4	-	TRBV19	TGTGCAAGCGGAAGGACCGGCACCCCCGAAAAACTGTTTTTT	CASGRTGTPEKLFF
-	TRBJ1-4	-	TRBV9	TGTGCCAGCAGCCCGAGGGCAGGCCCCGAGGGCCCTAATGAAAAACTGTTTTTT	CASSPRAGPEGPNEKLFF
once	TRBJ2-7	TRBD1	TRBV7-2	TGTGCCAGCAGCTCCCCGGACAGGCCCTACGAGCAGTACTTC	CASSSPDRPYEQYF
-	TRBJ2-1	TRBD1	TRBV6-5	TGTGCCAGCAGTTACTCGCCGGGACAGTACAATGAGCAGTTCTTC	CASSYSPGQYNEQFF
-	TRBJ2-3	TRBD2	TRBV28	TGTGCCAGCAGTTCACCTAGCGGGGGTGCTGATACGCAGTATTTT	CASSSPSGGADTQYF
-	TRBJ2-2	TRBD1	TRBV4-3	TGCGCCAGCAGCCAAGGGTATCAGGCACAGGGGATCACCGGGGAGCTGTTTTTT	CASSQGYQAQGITGELFF
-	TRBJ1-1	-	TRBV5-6	TGTGCCAGCAGCTCCTGGGGGGGCTACACTGAAGCTTTCTTT	CASSSWGGYTEAFF
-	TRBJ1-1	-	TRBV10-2	TGCGCCAGCAGCGCCCAGGGTTGGAACACTGAAGCTTTCTTT	CASSAQGWNTEAFF
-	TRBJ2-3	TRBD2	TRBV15	TGTGCCACCAGCTCACCTAGCGGGGCCAGCACAGATACGCAGTATTTT	CATSSPSGASTDTQYF
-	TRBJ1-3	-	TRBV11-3	TGTGCCAGCAGCGCATCAGGGCCTGGAAACACCATATATTTT	CASSASGPGNTIYF
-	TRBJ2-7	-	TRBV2	TGTGCCAGCAGCTCAGGGTTTTCCTACGAGCAGTACTTC	CASSSGFSYEQYF
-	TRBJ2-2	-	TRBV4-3	TGCGCCAGCAGCCAAGCGGGAGTGAGATCGAACACCGGGGAGCTGTTTTTT	CASSQAGVRSNTGELFF
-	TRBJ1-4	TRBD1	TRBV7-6	TGTGCCAGCAGCTTAGCACTCGGACAGGGCAATGAAAAACTGTTTTTT	CASSLALGQGNEKLFF
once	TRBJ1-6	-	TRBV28	TGTGCCAGCAGTTTGAGGCCCACGGTTTATAATTCACCCCTCCACTTT	CASSLRPTVYNSPLHF
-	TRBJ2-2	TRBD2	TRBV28	TGTGCCAGCAGTCCCGGGACTAGAGACACCGGGGAGCTGTTTTTT	CASSPGTRDTGELFF
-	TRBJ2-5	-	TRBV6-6	TGTGCTATTCAACAAGGGGCCCAGGGGACCCAGTACTTC	CAIQQGAQGTQYF
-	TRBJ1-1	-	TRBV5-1	TGCGCCAGCAGCCAAAGCACCATGAACACTGAAGCTTTCTTT	CASSQSTMNTEAFF
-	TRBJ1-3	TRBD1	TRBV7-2	TGTGCCAGCAGCAAGGACAGGGACCACACCATATATTTT	CASSKDRDHTIYF
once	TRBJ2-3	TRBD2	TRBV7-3	TGTGCCAGCAGCGGAGCGGGGGGCGGCACAGATACGCAGTATTTT	CASSGAGGGTDTQYF
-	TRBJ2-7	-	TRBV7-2	TGTGCCAGCAGGCCCCGGGACACAGGCGAGCAGTACTTC	CASRPRDTGEQYF
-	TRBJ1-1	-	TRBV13	TGTGCCAGCAGCTTTCGGGTTCGCAGGGCGGACACTGAAGCTTTCTTT	CASSFRVRRADTEAFF
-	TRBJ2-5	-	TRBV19	TGTGCCAGTAGTATATTAGTAAGAGAGACCCAGTACTTC	CASSILVRETQYF
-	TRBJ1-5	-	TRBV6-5	TGTGCCAGCAGTTACCTTAGCAATCAGCCCCAGCATTTT	CASSYLSNQPQHF
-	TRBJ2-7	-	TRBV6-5	TGTGCCAGCAGCCCGGGTCCAAACTACGAGCAGTACTTC	CASSPGPNYEQYF
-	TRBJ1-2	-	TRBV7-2	TGTGCCAGCAGCTTTACCCAGACTTACTATGGCTACACCTTC	CASSFTQTYYGYTF
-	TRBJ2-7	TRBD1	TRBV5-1	TGCGCCAGCAGCCTTAGGACAGGGCCCCACGAGCAGTACTTC	CASSLRTGPHEQYF
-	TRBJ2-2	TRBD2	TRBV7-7	TGTGCCAGCAGCCCGGGACTAGCGGGGGGGCCCAACACCGGGGAGCTGTTTTTT	CASSPGLAGGPNTGELFF
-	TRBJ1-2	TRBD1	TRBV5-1	TGCGCCAGCAGCTGGGGGGACAGCCTCGACTATGGCTACACCTTC	CASSWGDSLDYGYTF
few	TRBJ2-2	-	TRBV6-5	TGTGCCAGCAGTTATAGGACAGAGAACACCGGGGAGCTGTTTTTT	CASSYRTENTGELFF
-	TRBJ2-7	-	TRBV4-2	TGTGCCAGCAGCCAAGACCCCGGTAACCCAACGTACGAGCAGTACTTC	CASSQDPGNPTYEQYF